This entry is about one T cell receptor (beta chain). Without sorting, samples used about 90 million PBMCs for genomic DNA. Germline V lookup: CDR1 LGHNA, CDR2 YSLEER. The CDR3 consists of 15 residues. V shed 3 bases, J shed 6 bases, and the junction held 2 bases outside the gene matches. The authors split each subset's genomic DNA evenly across several immunoSEQ plates. Sequenced by immunoSEQ multiplex PCR; TCRdb stores in-frame clones only, minus some. The sample has 450,000 to 500,000 clones, 70% to 85% seen once; the top ten hold around 12%. This sample was taken from a study of shared clonotypes between healthy human individuals.

J is TRBJ2-1 and V is TRBV4-3; 13 bases align to TRBD2. The TCR comes from a woman aged 35 to 49 in good health. Some clones in this sample may be carry-over from other donors' samples. Sequenced material: PBMCs. CDR3: CASSHGTSGVNEQFF. The CDR3 DNA sequence: TGCGCCAGCAGCCACGGGACTAGCGGGGTCAATGAGCAGTTCTTC.